This entry lists 20 T cell receptor beta chains sequenced from one sample in a study of early T cells in non-severe SARS-CoV-2 infection. TCRdb re-called the 5' RACE reads through MiXCR, storing one row per CDR3 protein. The repertoire consists of fewer than 100,000 distinct CDR3 sequences, with around 17% occurring once and the leading ten covering approximately 2.9%. The source material was whole blood. The receptor set was obtained from an adult who was a healthcare worker with PCR-confirmed SARS-CoV-2 infection or an uninfected control (not recorded which).

This clonotype was counted at least ten times. The rearrangement uses TRBV28 and TRBJ2-5, with D unresolved. CDR1 and CDR2 from the germline V gene are MDHEN and SYDVKM. With 3 bases removed from V and 5 bases from J, the gap between germline ends came to 10 bases. The CDR3 runs to 13 residues. The CDR3, as DNA: TGTGCCAGCAGTTTTCGTAGAAGCGAGACCCAGTACTTC. As protein: CASSFRRSETQYF. The complete variable domain, with remaining parts taken from reference TRBV28 and TRBJ2-5, reads DVKVTQSSRYLVKRTGEKVFLECVQDMDHENMFWYRQDPGLGLRLIYFSYDVKMKEKGDIPEGYSVSREKKERFSLILESASTNQTSMYLCASSFRRSETQYFGPGTRLLVL.

This clonotype was counted a few times. This chain joins TRBV27 and TRBJ1-1; D gene uncertain. Germline CDR1 and CDR2: MNHEY and SMNVEV (reference sequence). The CDR3 length is 15 residues. The V and J ends lost 2 bases and 0 bases respectively, with 10 bases between them. CDR3 DNA: TGTGCCAGCAGTTTAGGGAGACGCCTGAACACTGAAGCTTTCTTT. Encoded protein: CASSLGRRLNTEAFF.

The chain recombines TRBV28 with TRBJ2-7; 8 nucleotides line up with TRBD2. J was trimmed by 6 bases and V by 3 bases; bases with no gene match: 10. Germline V gene sequence: CDR1 MDHEN, CDR2 SYDVKM. CDR3 length equals 15 residues. CDR3 bases: TGTGCCAGCAGTTTTTTCGGCGGGGGGCGAGGCGAGCAGTACTTC. This sequence encodes CASSFFGGGRGEQYF. The whole variable domain, filled in from reference TRBV28 and TRBJ2-7, reads DVKVTQSSRYLVKRTGEKVFLECVQDMDHENMFWYRQDPGLGLRLIYFSYDVKMKEKGDIPEGYSVSREKKERFSLILESASTNQTSMYLCASSFFGGGRGEQYFGPGTRLTVT.

This clonotype showed up just a few times. The CDR3 is CASSPIGTAGANVLTF. The CDR3 DNA reads TGTGCCAGCTCACCCATCGGGACAGCGGGGGCCAACGTCCTGACTTTC. J is TRBJ2-6 and V is TRBV18; 7 bases are shared with TRBD1. J was trimmed by 4 bases and V by 3 bases; bases with no gene match: 6. The CDR3 spans 16 residues. Germline CDR1 reads KGHSH; CDR2 reads LQKENI.

V usage is TRBV5-1 and J usage is TRBJ1-6; no reliable D call. Trimming cost V 0 bases and J 10 bases, with 8 bases left between them. Germline loops: CDR1 SGHRS, CDR2 YFSETQ. This CDR3 spans 13 amino acids. CDR3 amino acids: CASSLAVGSPLHF. In DNA form, the CDR3 reads TGCGCCAGCAGCTTGGCGGTCGGGTCACCCCTCCACTTT.

The V gene is TRBV5-4, the J gene TRBJ2-3, with a possible D match to TRBD2 (5 bases). From germline, CDR1 is SGHNT and CDR2 YYREEE (reference sequence). V lost 4 bases and J 2 bases, leaving 8 bases between the germline ends. CDR3 length equals 13 residues. The chain's CDR3 is CASSRDITDTQYF. Here the CDR3 DNA reads TGTGCCAGCAGCCGGGATATCACAGATACGCAGTATTTT.

This chain joins TRBV7-9 and TRBJ2-2; 11 nucleotides align to TRBD1. The V and J ends lost 11 bases and 6 bases, in that order; junction bases with no gene match: 8. The germline gives CDR1 SEHNR, CDR2 FQNEAQ (reference sequence). CDR3 length: 14 amino acids. The CDR3 bases are TGTGCCCCTTCTGGGACAGGGGGTGCCGGGGAGCTGTTTTTT. This gives the protein CAPSGTGGAGELFF.

This clonotype was detected a few times. The chain recombines TRBV5-1 with TRBJ1-3, with D unresolved. The ends were cut back, 0 bases at V and 0 bases at J, with 7 bases in the middle. Germline CDR1 SGHRS, CDR2 YFSETQ. The CDR3 length is 15 residues. CDR3 loop: CASSLEEISGNTIYF. The CDR3 nucleotides read TGCGCCAGCAGCTTGGAGGAGATCTCTGGAAACACCATATATTTT.

Regarding this clonotype: A single base separates this from a much larger clone, so it may be a read error. The chain is built from TRBV7-9 and TRBJ2-2, with 13 bases lining up with TRBD2. V lost 4 bases, J lost 7 bases, and 6 bases stayed unmatched. The germline V gene has CDR1 SEHNR and CDR2 FQNEAQ (reference sequence). This CDR3 comprises 16 residues. CDR3 in amino acids: CASSWGLAGFIGELFF. CDR3 DNA: TGTGCCAGCAGCTGGGGACTAGCGGGATTCATCGGGGAGCTGTTTTTT.

This clonotype was seen more than once but under ten times. CDR3 DNA: TGTGCCTGGAGGGGGACAGGGGGAAATCAGCCCCAGCATTTT. The encoded protein is CAWRGTGGNQPQHF. The chain is built from TRBV30 and TRBJ1-5; TRBD1 matches 11 bases. The CDR3 consists of 14 residues. Unmatched junction bases numbered 2, after V lost 3 bases and J lost 4 bases. Germline loops: CDR1 GTSNPN, CDR2 SVGIG (reference sequence). Filled out from reference TRBV30 and TRBJ1-5, the complete variable domain reads SQTIHQWPATLVQPVGSPLSLECTVEGTSNPNLYWYRQAAGRGLQLLFYSVGIGQISSEVPQNLSASRPQDRQFILSSKKLLLSDSGFYLCAWRGTGGNQPQHFGDGTRLSIL.

As regards this clonotype: Its ends do not fully match the called genes, so a read error is possible. The J gene is TRBJ2-4, the V gene TRBV25-1; 10 nucleotides agree with TRBD1. The CDR3 contains 17 residues. From germline, CDR1 is MGHDK and CDR2 SYGVNS. The CDR3 DNA follows: TGTGTCAGCAGTGAATTTTCAGGACAGGGGGGCGAAAACATTCAGTACTTC. The encoded protein is CVSSEFSGQGGENIQYF.

Here the CDR3 reads CAIYPEPTDTQYF. The DNA for the CDR3 is TGTGCCATCTATCCTGAGCCAACAGATACGCAGTATTTT. The rearrangement uses TRBV10-3 and TRBJ2-3; D unclear. The ends were cut back, 8 bases at V and 3 bases at J, with 12 bases in the middle. The length of the CDR3 is 13 residues. Germline V gives CDR1 ENHRY, CDR2 SYGVKD.

This clonotype showed up just a few times. The chain joins TRBV7-9 to TRBJ2-7; D unclear. V lost 5 bases and J 3 bases, leaving 14 bases between the germline ends. From germline, CDR1 is SEHNR and CDR2 FQNEAQ (reference sequence). The CDR3 length is 14 residues. The CDR3 loop reads CASSPAWTLYEQYF. CDR3 nucleotides: TGTGCCAGCAGCCCCGCCTGGACCCTCTACGAGCAGTACTTC.

The chain combines TRBV3-1 with TRBJ1-1; D is uncertain. V lost 1 base and J lost 1, with 7 bases in between. Germline loops: CDR1 LGHDT, CDR2 YNNKEL (reference sequence). CDR3 length: 14 residues. CDR3 sequence (DNA): TGTGCCAGCAGCCAAGGAGCAGCGAACACTGAAGCTTTCTTT. Encoded protein: CASSQGAANTEAFF.

In nucleotides, the CDR3 is TGTGCCAGCAGAACTTTAGCGGGAGGTTCGGGCACAGATACGCAGTATTTT. Protein product: CASRTLAGGSGTDTQYF. V gene TRBV6-1 combines with J gene TRBJ2-3, with 10 bases lining up with TRBD2. The V gene's germline CDR1 is MNHNS and CDR2 SASEGT. The CDR3 has 17 residues. J lost 1 base, V lost 6 bases, and 10 bases had no gene match.

The chain uses TRBV11-3 and TRBJ2-1, with 9 bases matching TRBD2. V dropped 0 bases and J dropped 1; count of bases not matched to a gene: 10. The germline CDR1 and CDR2 sequences are SGHNT and YENEEA. The CDR3 totals 19 residues. The CDR3 spells CASSLDPASGASSYNEQFF. CDR3 bases: TGTGCCAGCAGCTTAGATCCTGCTAGCGGGGCGTCGTCCTACAATGAGCAGTTCTTC.

This clonotype was picked up a small number of times. The rearrangement joins TRBV18 to TRBJ1-6; TRBD1 aligns across 8 bases. V shed 3 bases and J 16 bases; nucleotides not matched to a gene: 5. The CDR3 is made up of 12 amino acids. Germline-derived CDR1 and CDR2 are KGHSH and LQKENI. CDR3 residues: CASSPDRDKLHF. DNA of the CDR3: TGTGCCAGCTCACCGGACAGGGATAAACTCCACTTT.

In this sample, this clonotype turned up a few times. The chain joins TRBV20-1 to TRBJ2-4; no reliable D call. This CDR3 has 18 residues. Trimming cost V 6 bases and J 0 bases, with 24 bases left between them. Germline assignment: CDR1 DFQATT and CDR2 SNEGSKA (reference sequence). CDR3 protein: CSAINAERARLAKNIQYF. The CDR3 nucleotides are TGCAGTGCCATCAACGCAGAGCGCGCCAGACTAGCCAAAAACATTCAGTACTTC.

The chain recombines TRBV3-1 with TRBJ2-7; D is undetermined. V lost 8 bases and J 3 bases, leaving 11 bases between the germline ends. The germline V gene encodes CDR1 LGHDT and CDR2 YNNKEL (reference sequence). This CDR3 is built from 12 residues. The CDR3 region has the DNA TGTGCCAGCTCTCTAATAGGCTACGAGCAGTACTTC. Translating gives CASSLIGYEQYF.

The sample holds a few counts of this clonotype. The rearrangement links TRBV24-1 to TRBJ2-2; 8 bases are a match to TRBD2. The germline V gene has CDR1 KGHDR and CDR2 SFDVKD. The CDR3 runs to 14 residues. V lost 6 bases, J lost 5 bases, and 4 bases stayed unmatched. The CDR3 sequence is CATSRSGGTGELFF. The CDR3, as DNA: TGTGCCACCAGTAGAAGCGGGGGTACCGGGGAGCTGTTTTTT.